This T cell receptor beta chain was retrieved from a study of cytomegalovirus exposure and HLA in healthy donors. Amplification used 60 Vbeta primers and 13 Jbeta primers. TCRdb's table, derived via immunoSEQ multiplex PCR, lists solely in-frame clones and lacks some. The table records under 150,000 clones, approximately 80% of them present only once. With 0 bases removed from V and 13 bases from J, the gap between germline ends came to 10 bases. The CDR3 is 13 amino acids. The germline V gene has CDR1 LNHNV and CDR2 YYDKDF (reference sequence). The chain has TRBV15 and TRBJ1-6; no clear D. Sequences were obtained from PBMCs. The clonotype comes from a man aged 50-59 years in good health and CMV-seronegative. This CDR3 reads CATSRDLYSPLHF. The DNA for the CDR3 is TGTGCCACCAGCAGAGATTTGTACTCTCCCCTCCACTTT.